These T cell receptor beta chains were read from a single sample in a study of blood T cell repertoires in COVID-19. Here immunoSEQ multiplex PCR was the method, and the copy in TCRdb shows in-frame clones only, minus some. This table holds 25,000 to 30,000 clones, more than 70% found once. Sequencing was performed on peripheral blood. Source of these receptors: a boy younger than 10 with active or convalescent COVID-19. Both conserved end residues are part of each CDR3. The D gene is left open where the match is weak. Clone size, where shown, is once, few, many, or a class for clones that have expanded.

V,D,size,J,CDR3,DNA
TRBV7-8,TRBD1,few,TRBJ2-1,CASSSPGTGSQQFF,TGTGCCAGCAGCTCGCCCGGGACAGGGAGTCAGCAGTTCTTC
TRBV19,TRBD1,NA,TRBJ2-7,CASSQGAPPRNEQYF,TGTGCCAGTTCCCAGGGGGCCCCTCCACGGAACGAGCAGTACTTC
TRBV6-4,TRBD1,NA,TRBJ1-2,CASSRDRGSYGYTF,TGTGCCAGCAGCCGGGACAGAGGTTCCTATGGCTACACCTTC
TRBV28,TRBD1,few,TRBJ1-1,CASSGQGARNTEAFF,TGTGCCAGCAGCGGTCAGGGGGCGCGGAACACTGAAGCTTTCTTT
TRBV28,NA,NA,TRBJ1-5,CASRPGGRSNQPQHF,TGTGCCAGCAGACCCGGGGGTAGGAGCAATCAGCCCCAGCATTTT
TRBV2,NA,NA,TRBJ2-5,CASASLQETQYF,TGTGCCAGCGCGAGTCTCCAAGAGACCCAGTACTTC
TRBV30,TRBD2,NA,TRBJ2-5,CAWGWGGETQYF,TGTGCCTGGGGGTGGGGAGGGGAGACCCAGTACTTC
TRBV28,TRBD1,NA,TRBJ2-5,CASSSPTGAETQYF,TGTGCCAGCAGTTCACCGACAGGGGCAGAGACCCAGTACTTC
TRBV28,TRBD2,NA,TRBJ2-7,CASSTIWTDWTSGRYEQYF,TGTGCCAGCAGTACAATCTGGACAGATTGGACTAGCGGGAGGTACGAGCAGTACTTC
TRBV11-2,NA,NA,TRBJ1-1,CASSFGHPWTEAFF,TGTGCCAGCAGCTTTGGACATCCTTGGACTGAAGCTTTCTTT
TRBV2,TRBD1,NA,TRBJ2-6,CASSGTGRANVLTF,TGTGCCAGCAGTGGGACAGGGAGGGCCAACGTCCTGACTTTC
TRBV6-5,TRBD1,once,TRBJ1-1,CASSPRQGDVEAFF,TGTGCTTCCTCCCCTCGGCAGGGGGACGTTGAAGCTTTCTTT
TRBV7-9,NA,NA,TRBJ1-4,CASSYVPTGEKLFF,TGTGCCAGCAGCTACGTCCCAACGGGGGAAAAACTGTTTTTT
TRBV6-6,NA,medium-sized,TRBJ2-3,CASSPNRFGPDTQYF,TGTGCCAGCAGCCCAAACAGGTTTGGGCCAGATACGCAGTATTTT
TRBV5-1,NA,NA,TRBJ2-5,CASSPTGSGETQYF,TGCGCCAGCAGCCCCACAGGGTCAGGGGAGACCCAGTACTTC
TRBV6-5,TRBD1,NA,TRBJ1-4,CASSYSRTGREKLFF,TGTGCCAGCAGTTACTCACGGACAGGGCGGGAAAAACTGTTTTTT
TRBV3-1/TRBV3-2,NA,NA,TRBJ1-2,CASSPRLGGSRDGYTF,TGTGCCAGCAGCCCCAGACTGGGGGGGTCTCGGGATGGCTACACCTTC
TRBV7-6,NA,NA,TRBJ1-5,CASSLGFGDSNQPQHF,TGTGCCAGCAGCTTAGGTTTCGGAGATAGCAATCAGCCCCAGCATTTT
TRBV5-1,NA,NA,TRBJ2-1,CASSLQGDRFF,TGCGCCAGCAGCCTACAGGGAGATCGGTTCTTC
TRBV10-3,NA,NA,TRBJ1-1,CAIRRERNTEAFF,TGTGCCATCAGGCGTGAAAGGAACACTGAAGCTTTCTTT
TRBV10-1,TRBD1,NA,TRBJ2-2,CASRGQDTGELFF,TGCGCCAGCAGGGGACAGGACACCGGGGAGCTGTTTTTT
TRBV6-2/TRBV6-3,TRBD2,few,TRBJ2-7,CASSYPGTSYLFTYEQYF,TGTGCCAGCAGTTACCCCGGGACTAGCTACCTCTTCACCTACGAGCAGTACTTC
TRBV5-1,NA,NA,TRBJ2-5,CASSLDGTLETQYF,TGCGCCAGCAGCTTGGATGGGACACTGGAGACCCAGTACTTC
TRBV5-1,NA,NA,TRBJ1-1,CASSVTANTEAFF,TGCGCCAGCAGCGTGACAGCGAACACTGAAGCTTTCTTT
TRBV11-3,NA,NA,TRBJ1-1,CASSLTGRTYTEAFF,TGTGCCAGCAGCTTAACAGGCCGGACGTACACTGAAGCTTTCTTT
TRBV6-2/TRBV6-3,TRBD1,NA,TRBJ1-5,CASSLPPGQGARSNQPQHF,TGTGCCAGCAGTTTACCCCCGGGACAGGGGGCGCGTAGCAATCAGCCCCAGCATTTT
TRBV5-4,TRBD1,NA,TRBJ2-1,CASSQDRGDNEQFF,TGTGCCAGCAGTCAAGACAGGGGAGACAATGAGCAGTTCTTC
TRBV9,TRBD2,NA,TRBJ2-3,CASSVELAGTDTQYF,TGTGCCAGCAGCGTAGAACTAGCGGGAACAGATACGCAGTATTTT
TRBV9,TRBD2,NA,TRBJ2-2,CASSVGRTSGGTNTGELFF,TGTGCCAGCAGCGTAGGTAGGACTAGCGGGGGGACGAACACCGGGGAGCTGTTTTTT
TRBV15,TRBD1,NA,TRBJ1-5,CATGTGGLSNQPQHF,TGTGCCACCGGGACAGGGGGATTGAGCAATCAGCCCCAGCATTTT
TRBV7-2,TRBD2,NA,TRBJ2-3,CASSTKVLAGADTQYF,TGTGCCAGCAGCACTAAGGTGTTAGCGGGAGCAGATACGCAGTATTTT
TRBV3-1/TRBV3-2,NA,NA,TRBJ2-3,CASSQASTGIITDTQYF,TGTGCCAGCAGCCAAGCCTCGACAGGAATAATCACAGATACGCAGTATTTT
TRBV30,TRBD1,NA,TRBJ1-1,CAWSRTGNTEAFF,TGTGCCTGGAGTAGGACAGGGAACACTGAAGCTTTCTTT
TRBV10-3,NA,once,TRBJ1-5,CAISEDRGQPQHF,TGTGCCATCAGTGAGGACCGGGGGCAGCCCCAGCATTTT
TRBV19,NA,NA,TRBJ2-5,CASSISASSETQYF,TGTGCCAGTAGTATATCTGCTAGTTCGGAGACCCAGTACTTC
TRBV5-1,NA,NA,TRBJ1-2,CASSPLSDYGYTF,TGCGCCAGCAGCCCCCTATCGGACTATGGCTACACCTTC
TRBV5-1,TRBD2,NA,TRBJ2-3,CASSWGSGIPLARLPGLDTQYF,TGCGCCAGCAGCTGGGGTAGCGGGATCCCCCTTGCTCGCCTACCTGGGCTAGATACGCAGTATTTT
TRBV12-3/TRBV12-4,NA,NA,TRBJ2-3,CASSGPGRDTQYF,TGTGCCAGCAGTGGGCCTGGTCGAGATACGCAGTATTTT
TRBV19,TRBD1,NA,TRBJ1-4,CASSTSDRASGGKLFF,TGTGCCAGTAGTACTTCCGACAGGGCCAGCGGTGGAAAACTGTTTTTT
TRBV29-1,NA,few,TRBJ2-7,CSAGERNYEQYF,TGCAGCGCCGGGGAAAGGAACTACGAGCAGTACTTC
TRBV18,TRBD2,once,TRBJ2-3,CASSPPLGGGPDTQYF,TGTGCCAGCTCACCACCCCTCGGCGGGGGGCCCGATACGCAGTATTTT
TRBV27,NA,NA,TRBJ1-1,CASSLRGGSTEAFF,TGTGCCAGCAGTTTGAGGGGAGGGTCCACTGAAGCTTTCTTT
TRBV7-2,NA,NA,TRBJ2-7,CASSLAWRSGEQYF,TGTGCCAGCAGCTTAGCGTGGCGTTCGGGAGAGCAGTACTTC
TRBV28,TRBD1,NA,TRBJ1-2,CASSSTGVGYTF,TGTGCCAGCAGTTCGACAGGGGTCGGCTACACCTTC
TRBV27,TRBD1,NA,TRBJ1-2,CASSFRQGNYGYTF,TGTGCCAGCAGTTTCCGACAGGGTAACTATGGCTACACCTTC
TRBV18,NA,NA,TRBJ1-5,CASSDLRGGQPQHF,TGTGCCAGCTCTGACCTTAGAGGCGGCCAGCCCCAGCATTTT
TRBV28,NA,NA,TRBJ1-2,CASKDPRDYGYTF,TGTGCCAGCAAAGATCCCAGGGACTATGGCTACACCTTC
TRBV24-1,NA,NA,TRBJ1-6,CATSDLPGGNYNSPLHF,TGTGCCACCAGTGATTTGCCGGGGGGGAACTATAATTCACCCCTCCACTTT